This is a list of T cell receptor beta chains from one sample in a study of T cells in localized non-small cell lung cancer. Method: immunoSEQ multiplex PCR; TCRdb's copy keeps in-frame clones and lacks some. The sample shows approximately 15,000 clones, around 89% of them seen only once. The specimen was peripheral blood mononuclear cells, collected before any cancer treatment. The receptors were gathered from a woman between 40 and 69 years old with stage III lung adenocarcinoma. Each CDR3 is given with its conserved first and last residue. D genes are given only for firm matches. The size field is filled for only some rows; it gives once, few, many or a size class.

CASSAGQGRETQYF	TGTGCCAGCAGTGCAGGACAGGGACGGGAGACCCAGTACTTC	TRBJ2-5	-	TRBV27	TRBD1
CASSLRPQETQYF	TGCGCCAGCAGCTTGAGGCCCCAAGAGACCCAGTACTTC	TRBJ2-5	-	TRBV5-1	-
CASSFLSGGGRSDTQYF	TGTGCCAGCAGCTTTCTCTCAGGGGGCGGTCGAAGCGATACGCAGTATTTT	TRBJ2-3	-	TRBV7-2	TRBD1
CASSRYDRVTDTQYF	TGCGCCAGCAGCCGGTATGACAGGGTCACAGATACGCAGTATTTT	TRBJ2-3	-	TRBV4-1	TRBD1
CASMTQARANYGYTF	TGTGCCAGTATGACCCAGGCCAGAGCTAACTATGGCTACACCTTC	TRBJ1-2	few	TRBV19	-
CSRSLGNQPQHF	TGCAGCCGTTCTTTAGGGAATCAGCCCCAGCATTTT	TRBJ1-5	-	TRBV29-1	-
CASSPRTTDTQYF	TGTGCCAGCAGCCCGAGGACCACAGATACGCAGTATTTT	TRBJ2-3	-	TRBV7-2	-
CASTPDRDEQFF	TGTGCCAGTACCCCGGACAGGGATGAGCAGTTCTTC	TRBJ2-1	-	TRBV19	TRBD1
CASSQDPRGTDTQYF	TGCGCCAGCAGCCAAGATCCAAGGGGTACAGATACGCAGTATTTT	TRBJ2-3	-	TRBV4-1	-
CASSPRFGGYEQFF	TGTGCCAGCAGCCCAAGATTTGGGGGCTATGAGCAGTTCTTC	TRBJ2-1	-	TRBV28	-
CASSQRQGTYEQYF	TGTGCCAGCAGCCAGAGACAGGGAACCTACGAGCAGTACTTC	TRBJ2-7	-	TRBV4-2	TRBD1
CAIRDSDRDGYTF	TGTGCCATCAGGGATTCAGACAGAGATGGCTACACCTTC	TRBJ1-2	-	TRBV10-3	-
CASSEGSYNSYGYTF	TGTGCCAGCAGTGAAGGCTCATATAACTCCTATGGCTACACCTTC	TRBJ1-2	-	TRBV6-1	-
CASSFGGVMEKLFF	TGTGCCAGCAGCTTCGGAGGGGTTATGGAAAAACTGTTTTTT	TRBJ1-4	-	TRBV7-9	-
CASSPIRDTNYNEQFF	TGTGCCAGTAGTCCGATCCGGGACACCAATTACAATGAGCAGTTCTTC	TRBJ2-1	-	TRBV19	-
CASSLSSGSDYGYTF	TGTGCCAGCAGTTTAAGTAGCGGGTCGGACTATGGCTACACCTTC	TRBJ1-2	-	TRBV28	-
CASSLGRGLNTEAFF	TGTGCCAGCAGTTTAGGGAGGGGGCTGAACACTGAAGCTTTCTTT	TRBJ1-1	once	TRBV7-6	TRBD1
CASSLDWGNTEAFF	TGCGCCAGCAGCTTGGATTGGGGTAACACTGAAGCTTTCTTT	TRBJ1-1	-	TRBV5-1	-
CASSFMAARSGNTIYF	TGTGCCAGCAGCTTCATGGCAGCCCGCTCTGGAAACACCATATATTTT	TRBJ1-3	-	TRBV5-4	-
CASRRTGANEKLFF	TGTGCCAGCAGGCGGACAGGGGCGAATGAAAAACTGTTTTTT	TRBJ1-4	-	TRBV14	TRBD1
CASSRHANYGYTF	TGTGCCAGCAGCCGACACGCTAACTATGGCTACACCTTC	TRBJ1-2	-	TRBV2	-
CASSLTTSGPNEQFF	TGTGCCAGCAGCTTGACCACTAGCGGTCCCAATGAGCAGTTCTTC	TRBJ2-1	once	TRBV5-4	TRBD2
CASSQGAAGVTDTQYF	TGTGCCAGCAGCCAAGGGGCAGCGGGAGTGACAGATACGCAGTATTTT	TRBJ2-3	once	TRBV4-2	TRBD2
CASSQGPNYGYTF	TGTGCCAGTAGTCAAGGTCCTAACTATGGCTACACCTTC	TRBJ1-2	-	TRBV19	-
CASSIASGGTDTQYF	TGTGCCAGTAGTATAGCCAGCGGGGGCACAGATACGCAGTATTTT	TRBJ2-3	once	TRBV19	TRBD2
CASKAGRGRGEAFF	TGTGCCAGCAAGGCCGGGAGGGGTCGGGGGGAAGCTTTCTTT	TRBJ1-1	-	TRBV9	-